This T cell receptor beta chain was profiled in a study of early T cells in non-severe SARS-CoV-2 infection. Study-level information: Sequencing of unsorted whole blood was done on bulk RNA, leaving chains unpaired.

In TCRdb, the 5' RACE reads were re-called with MiXCR into one record per CDR3 protein. Of about 90,000 distinct CDR3 sequences listed, approximately 12% were seen once; the top ten hold about 4.4%. The CDR3 has 13 residues. Germline loops: CDR1 SGHKS, CDR2 YYEKEE (reference sequence). Trimming took off 3 bases at V and 1 base at J, with 7 bases between the two ends. Sequencing used whole blood, obtained at baseline. The origin of this receptor is an adult who was a healthcare worker with PCR-confirmed SARS-CoV-2 infection or an uninfected control (not recorded which). The chain carries TRBV5-5 and TRBJ1-2, with D unresolved. The CDR3 reads CASSSTINYGYTF. The CDR3 DNA reads TGTGCCAGCAGCTCGACTATTAACTATGGCTACACCTTC.